The TCR beta chain described here comes from a study of T cell responses to AZD1222 COVID-19 vaccine (dated by TCRdb to the early 2020s). With respect to the entire study: AZD1222 recipients whose second dose came at about 4 weeks and those whose second dose came at about 12 weeks were combined into one group, since spike-specific TCR depth and breadth did not differ between the two schedules. Trial participants were enrolled by age into subgroups of 18-55, 56-69 and 70-plus years, and 148, 28 and 57 TCR-sequenced participants, respectively, were included in these subgroups. A total of 230 to 250 trial participants underwent TCR sequencing, of whom roughly 210 had received two doses of AZD1222 and about 26 had received two doses of the MenACWY control vaccine. General study outcomes and caveats: Conclusions about previously exposed vaccinees were limited because only a handful of AZD1222 recipients were SARS-CoV-2 seropositive at baseline. A significant rise in spike-specific TCR breadth and depth was observed after two AZD1222 doses relative to day 0 and relative to MenACWY recipients. Epitopes outside the regions mutated in the B.1.351 and B.1.1.7 variants were reportedly recognized by nearly half of the unique spike-specific TCRs. Participants were mostly white British and included more females than males, and it was suggested by the authors that clonal diversity may have been underestimated. The 56-69-year group was small, and its depth increase did not reach significance, likely because of low power. No day 14 peak-response samples were available, so repertoires were characterized only after the peak T cell response. CD4 TCRs associated with the vaccine covered the entire spike protein, and the dominant responses were in regions 160-218 and 743-854.

The CDR3 regions of human TCRbeta chains were analyzed by immunosequencing. The study's own analysis went as follows. Repertoire TCRs were matched against a reference library of SARS-CoV-2-specific TCRs generated with the MIRA antigen-specificity platform. Breadth meant the fraction of unique TCRs that were SARS-CoV-2-associated, whereas depth meant the fraction of total T cells that were SARS-CoV-2-associated. Each spike-specific TCR was assigned to its reactive spike region and to a CD4 or CD8 class using the MIRA data. Log10-transformed breadth and depth values were compared by one-way ANOVA with Sidak's multiple comparisons tests. TCRdb limited this immuneACCESS table to in-frame rearrangements with V and J called. A share of clones is missing; checked studies link under half to unresolved V genes, and the rest is unexplained. That table gives V, J and clone size, and the DNA gave D and trimming. The sample table records approximately 170,000 clones; more than 80% of these occur just once. 6.9% of the sample lies in the top ten.

The germline V gene specifies SQVTM as CDR1 and ANQGSEA as CDR2. Reading from cysteine to phenylalanine, the CDR3 counts 14 amino acids. Left in the record is the CDR3 DNA by itself, 42 bases read in frame from the first base. V has 7 bases trimmed and J has 9 bases trimmed; junction bases matching no gene number 14. The time point label corresponds to: baseline before first vaccination. Vaccinee samples came from UK trials COV001 and COV002, including a single-blind randomized controlled phase 2/3 trial of AZD1222 (ChAdOx1 nCoV-19) in healthy adults. Trial participant PBMC samples were collected at day 0 and day 28 after the second dose for TCRbeta chain sequencing. Notes on this clone: Which antigen it targets is not known. Nothing much larger sits one base from this clone, and base qualities are not available.

The starting material was peripheral blood, obtained on day 0 of AZD1222 vaccination. The chain is encoded by TRBV29-1 joined to TRBJ2-4; 8 middle bases align to TRBD1. The origin of this receptor is an adult in good health. Read as DNA, the sequence is TGCAGCGGGCTCCGGGACAGGTCGTTAGGCATTCAGTACTTC. Its coded protein is CSGLRDRSLGIQYF.